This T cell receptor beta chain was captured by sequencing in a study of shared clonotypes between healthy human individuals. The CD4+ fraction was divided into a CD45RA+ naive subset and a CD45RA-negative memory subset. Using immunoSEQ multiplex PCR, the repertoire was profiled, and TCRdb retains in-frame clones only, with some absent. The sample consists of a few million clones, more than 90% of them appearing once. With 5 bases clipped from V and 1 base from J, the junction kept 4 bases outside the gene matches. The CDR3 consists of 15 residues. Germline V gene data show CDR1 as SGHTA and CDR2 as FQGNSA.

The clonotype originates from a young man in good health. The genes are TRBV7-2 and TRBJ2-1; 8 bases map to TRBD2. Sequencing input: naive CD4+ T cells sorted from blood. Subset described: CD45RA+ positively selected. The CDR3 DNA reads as TGTGCCAGCAGCATGAGCGGGGGTTCCTACAATGAGCAGTTCTTC. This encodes CASSMSGGSYNEQFF.